These 13 T cell receptor beta chains originate from one sample sequenced in a study of blood T cell repertoires in COVID-19. The assay was immunoSEQ multiplex PCR, and TCRdb's table has in-frame clones only and misses some. The sample yields 190,000 or so clones, around 88% seen once. Sequences were obtained from peripheral blood. The receptors here all came from a woman under 40 with acute or convalescent COVID-19.

The chain joins TRBV19 to TRBJ1-4; perhaps TRBD1 as D (6 bases). Germline-derived CDR1 and CDR2 are LNHDA and SQIVND (reference sequence). V lost 6 bases and J 8 bases, leaving 16 bases between the germline ends. The CDR3 has 14 amino acids. CDR3 sequence: CASRKGQSIEKLFF. CDR3 bases: TGTGCCAGTAGAAAAGGACAGTCGATAGAAAAACTGTTTTTT.

The chain has TRBV11-2 and TRBJ2-5; a weak D match, TRBD1 (6 bases). CDR1 and CDR2 (germline): SGHAT, FQNNGV. Deletions cut 5 bases from V and 2 bases from J, with 12 bases between. This CDR3 is 14 amino acids long. The CDR3 spells CASSPGHTQETQYF. DNA of the CDR3: TGTGCCAGCAGCCCGGGACACACACAAGAGACCCAGTACTTC.

The rearrangement links TRBV2 to TRBJ1-2; D remains unclear. The CDR3 has 13 residues. The germline CDR1 and CDR2 sequences are SNHLY and FYNNEI. Trimming took 2 bases from V and 4 from J, leaving 8 bases between them. The CDR3 DNA reads as TGTGCCAGCAGTGAAAGCGTTATCTATGGCTACACCTTC. It specifies CASSESVIYGYTF.

Only one count was recorded for this clone. The chain links TRBV27 to TRBJ2-6; 7 bases are a match to TRBD2. This CDR3 spans 15 amino acids. Per germline, CDR1 MNHEY and CDR2 SMNVEV (reference sequence). The junction had 4 bases not matched to a gene; V was cut back by 4 bases and J by 4 bases. The CDR3 spells CASSSLAVGANVLTF. The CDR3 nucleotides read TGTGCCAGCAGTTCCCTAGCGGTCGGGGCCAACGTCCTGACTTTC. The full variable domain, completed using reference TRBV27 and TRBJ2-6, is EAQVTQNPRYLITVTGKKLTVTCSQNMNHEYMSWYRQDPGLGLRQIYYSMNVEVTDKGDVPEGYKVSRKEKRNFPLILESPSPNQTSLYFCASSSLAVGANVLTFGAGSRLTVL.

The chain carries TRBV6-6 and TRBJ2-1; 7 bases line up with TRBD2. CDR1 MNHNY and CDR2 SVGAGI come from the germline V gene (reference sequence). Trimming at V came to 5 bases and at J to 0 bases, leaving 1 base not matched to a gene. The CDR3 is made up of 14 amino acids. The CDR3, as DNA: TGTGCCAGCAGTAGGACTAGCTCCTACAATGAGCAGTTCTTC. Translating it yields CASSRTSSYNEQFF.

V and J are TRBV7-9 and TRBJ2-3; D uncertain. Germline lookup yields CDR1 SEHNR and CDR2 FQNEAQ (reference sequence). The V end lost 5 bases, the J end lost 7 bases, and 13 bases lay between the germline ends. The CDR3 extends over 13 amino acids. Here the CDR3 DNA reads TGTGCCAGCAGCCAACTCGAGCCCCATACGCAGTATTTT. Translated: CASSQLEPHTQYF.

Points on this clone: The sample holds other DNA sequences that translate to the same CDR3. The V call is TRBV19, the J call TRBJ2-7, with 13 nucleotides matching TRBD2. J was trimmed by 3 bases and V by 5 bases; bases with no gene match: 7. The V gene's germline CDR1 is LNHDA and CDR2 SQIVND (reference sequence). This CDR3 region has 16 residues. In DNA, the CDR3 is TGTGCCAGTAGTTTGAGACTAGCGGGAGGAGTCTACGAGCAGTACTTC. This sequence encodes CASSLRLAGGVYEQYF.

J is TRBJ2-5 and V is TRBV28; a weak D match, TRBD2 (6 bases). V gave up 5 bases and J gave up 7 bases, with 20 bases separating them. Germline V gives CDR1 MDHEN, CDR2 SYDVKM. This CDR3 is 15 amino acids long. CDR3 region: CASSPRLDKYGTQYF. The CDR3 DNA reads TGTGCCAGCAGTCCCCGACTAGATAAGTATGGGACCCAGTACTTC.

In nucleotides, the CDR3 is TGTGCCAGCATCTCCTCTGGAAACACCATATATTTT. Translation gives CASISSGNTIYF. This chain links TRBV3-1 (or the pseudogene TRBV3-2) with TRBJ1-3; no reliable D call. Between the trimmed V and J ends, which lost 7 bases and 0 bases, there was a span of 4 bases. In germline, CDR1 is LGHDT, CDR2 YNNKEL (reference sequence). CDR3 length: 12 residues.

The chain employs TRBV28 and TRBJ2-1; TRBD1 might be the D (6 bases). V was shortened by 5 bases and J by 0 bases, with 11 bases between the two germline ends. Germline assignment: CDR1 MDHEN and CDR2 SYDVKM. The CDR3 has 15 residues. The CDR3 DNA sequence: TGTGCCAGCAGTCGTCTGGACAGCTCCTACAATGAGCAGTTCTTC. It translates to CASSRLDSSYNEQFF.

This chain connects TRBV27 to TRBJ1-6; tentative D call: TRBD1 (5 bases). Germline-derived CDR1 and CDR2 are MNHEY and SMNVEV (reference sequence). The CDR3 extends over 16 amino acids. Deletions cut 10 bases from V and 0 bases from J, with 16 bases between. Here the CDR3 DNA reads TGTGCCACCAAGGGGTTGCTAAGCTCCTATAATTCACCCCTCCACTTT. Encoded protein: CATKGLLSSYNSPLHF.

The V call is TRBV19, the J call TRBJ2-1, with 9 bases that match TRBD2. V lost 4 bases, J lost 9 bases, and 1 base stayed unmatched. The CDR3 has 12 residues. Germline V CDR1 and CDR2: LNHDA, SQIVND (reference sequence). The CDR3 bases are TGTGCCAGTAGTAGGCGGGAGGGTGAGCAGTTCTTC. Its protein is CASSRREGEQFF.

The DNA of the CDR3 is TGCGCCAGCAGCTTCGTGGGCCGGACCTACGAGCAGTACTTC. The encoded protein is CASSFVGRTYEQYF. The gene calls are TRBV5-1 and TRBJ2-7; D remains unclear. Germline-derived CDR1 and CDR2 are SGHRS and YFSETQ. V dropped 2 bases and J dropped 2 bases, with 11 bases sitting between them. The CDR3 extends over 14 amino acids.